The T cell receptor (beta chain) under discussion was sequenced for a study of shared clonotypes between healthy human individuals. In the study overall: Every donor yielded three CD4 naive, three CD4 memory, two CD8 naive and one CD8 memory plate. Study conclusions and caveats: Despite large depth, sorted-subset datasets appeared incompletely sequenced.

As for this clone: The antigen is undetermined.

Measured with immunoSEQ multiplex PCR; TCRdb has only the in-frame clones, and not every one. The sample has roughly 2.1 million clones, roughly 91% seen once; the top ten hold over 1.5%. Naive CD8 populations comprised CD45RO-negative cells positively selected for CCR7, excluding terminally differentiated effector memory CD45RA+ cells. Germline lookup yields CDR1 PRHDT and CDR2 FYEKMQ (reference sequence). Trimming removed 5 bases from V and 3 bases from J; junction bases left unmatched: 9. The CDR3 contains 16 residues. The sequencing input was naive CD8+ T cells from PBMCs. The V and J genes are TRBV13 and TRBJ1-1, with 10 bases identical to TRBD1. This TCR derives from a man between 18 and 35 years old in good health. Some clones in this sample may be carry-over from other donors' samples. For the CDR3, the DNA is TGTGCCAGCAGCCCGCGACAGGGGGCGCTGGACACTGAAGCTTTCTTT. It is translated as CASSPRQGALDTEAFF.